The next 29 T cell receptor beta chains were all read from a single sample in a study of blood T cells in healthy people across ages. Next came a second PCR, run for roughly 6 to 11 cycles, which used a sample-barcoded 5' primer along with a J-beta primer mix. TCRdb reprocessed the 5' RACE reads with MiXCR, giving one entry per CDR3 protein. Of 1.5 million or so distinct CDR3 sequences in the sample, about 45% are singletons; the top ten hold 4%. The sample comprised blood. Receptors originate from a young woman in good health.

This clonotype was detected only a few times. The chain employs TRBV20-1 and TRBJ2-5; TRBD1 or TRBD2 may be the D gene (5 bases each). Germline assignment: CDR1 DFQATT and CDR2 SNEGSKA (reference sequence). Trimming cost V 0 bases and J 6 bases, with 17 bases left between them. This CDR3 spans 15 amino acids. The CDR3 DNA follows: TGCAGTGCTAGAGATCGGGACGAGCCTTTTCAGACCCAGTACTTC. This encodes CSARDRDEPFQTQYF.

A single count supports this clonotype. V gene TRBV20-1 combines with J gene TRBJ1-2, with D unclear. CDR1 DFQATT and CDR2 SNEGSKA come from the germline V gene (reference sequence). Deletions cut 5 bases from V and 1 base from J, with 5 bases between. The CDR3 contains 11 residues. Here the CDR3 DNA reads TGCAGTGCTTTCAATAACTATGGCTACACCTTC. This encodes CSAFNNYGYTF.

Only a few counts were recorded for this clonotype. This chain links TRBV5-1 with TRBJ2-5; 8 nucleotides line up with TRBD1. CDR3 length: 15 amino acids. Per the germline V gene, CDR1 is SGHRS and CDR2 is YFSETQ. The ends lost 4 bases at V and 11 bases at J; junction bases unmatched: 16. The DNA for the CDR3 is TGCGCCAGCAGCACAGGGACAGGCCGTTCATCTGAGCAGTACTTC. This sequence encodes CASSTGTGRSSEQYF. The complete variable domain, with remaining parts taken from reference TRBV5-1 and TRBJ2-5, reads KAGVTQTPRYLIKTRGQQVTLSCSPISGHRSVSWYQQTPGQGLQFLFEYFSETQRNKGNFPGRFSGRQFSNSRSEMNVSTLELGDSALYLCASSTGTGRSSEQYFGPGTRLLVL.

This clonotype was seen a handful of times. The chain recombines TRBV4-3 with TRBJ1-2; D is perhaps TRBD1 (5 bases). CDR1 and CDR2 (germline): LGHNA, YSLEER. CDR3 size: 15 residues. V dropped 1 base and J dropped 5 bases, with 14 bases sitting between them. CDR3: CASSQGPGGGYGYTF. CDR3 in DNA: TGCGCCAGCAGCCAAGGGCCGGGGGGTGGATATGGCTACACCTTC.

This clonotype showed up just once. The chain's CDR3 is CASSLFHSPRSYNEQFF. DNA of the CDR3: TGTGCCAGCAGTTTATTCCACTCCCCAAGATCCTACAATGAGCAGTTCTTC. This chain links TRBV12-3 or TRBV12-4 with TRBJ2-1; the D is unclear. The CDR3 spans 17 residues. V shed 2 bases and J shed 1 base, with 15 bases lying between them.

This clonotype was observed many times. CDR3 nucleotides: TGCAGCGCCAGACAGGGGAGCACAGATACGCAGTATTTT. Translated, it gives CSARQGSTDTQYF. The gene calls are TRBV20-1 and TRBJ2-3; 8 bases line up with TRBD1. This CDR3 is 13 amino acids long. CDR1 DFQATT and CDR2 SNEGSKA come from the germline V gene (reference sequence).

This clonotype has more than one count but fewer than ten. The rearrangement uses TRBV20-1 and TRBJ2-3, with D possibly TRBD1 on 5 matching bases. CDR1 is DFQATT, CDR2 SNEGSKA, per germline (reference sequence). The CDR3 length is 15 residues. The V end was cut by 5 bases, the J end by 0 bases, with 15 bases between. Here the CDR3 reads CSALGPTASTDTQYF. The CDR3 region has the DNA TGCAGTGCTCTTGGACCGACAGCTAGCACAGATACGCAGTATTTT.

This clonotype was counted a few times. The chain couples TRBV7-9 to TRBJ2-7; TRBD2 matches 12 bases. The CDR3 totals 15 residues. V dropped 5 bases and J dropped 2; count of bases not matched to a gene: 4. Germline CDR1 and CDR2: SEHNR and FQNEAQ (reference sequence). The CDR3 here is CASSQTSGSPYEQYF. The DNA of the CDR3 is TGTGCCAGCAGCCAGACTAGCGGGAGTCCCTACGAGCAGTACTTC.

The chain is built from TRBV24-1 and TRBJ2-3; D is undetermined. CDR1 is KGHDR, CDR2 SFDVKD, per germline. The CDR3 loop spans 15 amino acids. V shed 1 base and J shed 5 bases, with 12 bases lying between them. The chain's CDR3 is CATSDFNRAKDTQYF. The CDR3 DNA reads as TGTGCCACCAGTGATTTTAACAGAGCCAAAGATACGCAGTATTTT.

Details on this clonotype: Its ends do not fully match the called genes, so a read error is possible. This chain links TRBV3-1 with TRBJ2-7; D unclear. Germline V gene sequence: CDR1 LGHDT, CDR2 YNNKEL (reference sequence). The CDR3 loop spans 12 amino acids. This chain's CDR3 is CASTANSCEQYF. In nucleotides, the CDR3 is TGTGCCAGCACCGCGAACTCCTGCGAGCAGTACTTC.

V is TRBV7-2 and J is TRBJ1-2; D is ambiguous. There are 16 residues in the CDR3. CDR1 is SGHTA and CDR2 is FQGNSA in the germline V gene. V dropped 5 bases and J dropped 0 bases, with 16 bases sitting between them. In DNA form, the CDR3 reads TGTGCCAGCAGCCAATCTACCCTAATACCTAACTATGGCTACACCTTC. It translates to CASSQSTLIPNYGYTF.

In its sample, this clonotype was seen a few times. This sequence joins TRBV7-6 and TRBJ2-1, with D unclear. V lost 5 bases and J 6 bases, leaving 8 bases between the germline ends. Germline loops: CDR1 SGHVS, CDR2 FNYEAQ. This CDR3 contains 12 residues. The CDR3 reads CASSPHGNEQFF. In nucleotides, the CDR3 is TGTGCCAGCAGCCCCCATGGCAATGAGCAGTTCTTC.

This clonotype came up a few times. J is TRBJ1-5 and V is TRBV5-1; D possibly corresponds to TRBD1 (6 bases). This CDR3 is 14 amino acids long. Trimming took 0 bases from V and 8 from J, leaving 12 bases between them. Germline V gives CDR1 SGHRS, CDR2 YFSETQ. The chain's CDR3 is CASSLEGGGEPQHF. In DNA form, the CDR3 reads TGCGCCAGCAGCTTGGAAGGGGGAGGTGAGCCCCAGCATTTT.

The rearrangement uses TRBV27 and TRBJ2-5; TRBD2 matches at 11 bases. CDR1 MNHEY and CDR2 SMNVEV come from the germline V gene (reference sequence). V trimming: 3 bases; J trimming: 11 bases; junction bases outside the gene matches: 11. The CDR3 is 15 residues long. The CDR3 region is CASSFELAGGYEQYF. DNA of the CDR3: TGTGCCAGCAGTTTCGAGCTAGCGGGGGGATATGAGCAGTACTTC.

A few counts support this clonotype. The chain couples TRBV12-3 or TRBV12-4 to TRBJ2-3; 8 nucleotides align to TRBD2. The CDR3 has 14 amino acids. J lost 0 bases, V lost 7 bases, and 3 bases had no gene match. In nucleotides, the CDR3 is TGTGCCAGCATCATAGCGGGGAGCACAGATACGCAGTATTTT. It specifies CASIIAGSTDTQYF.

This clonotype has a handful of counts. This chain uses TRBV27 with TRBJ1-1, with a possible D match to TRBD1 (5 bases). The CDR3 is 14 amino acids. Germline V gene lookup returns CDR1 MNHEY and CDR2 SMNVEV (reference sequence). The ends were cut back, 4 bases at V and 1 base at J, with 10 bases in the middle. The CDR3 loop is CASSSRVWNTEAFF. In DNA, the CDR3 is TGTGCCAGCAGTTCCAGGGTTTGGAACACTGAAGCTTTCTTT.

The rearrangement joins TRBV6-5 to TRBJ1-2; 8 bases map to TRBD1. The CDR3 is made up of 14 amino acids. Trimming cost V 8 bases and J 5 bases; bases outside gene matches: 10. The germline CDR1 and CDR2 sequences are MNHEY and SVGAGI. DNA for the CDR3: TGTGCCAGCTCTCGGGACAGGACGACTTATGGCTACACCTTC. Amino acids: CASSRDRTTYGYTF.

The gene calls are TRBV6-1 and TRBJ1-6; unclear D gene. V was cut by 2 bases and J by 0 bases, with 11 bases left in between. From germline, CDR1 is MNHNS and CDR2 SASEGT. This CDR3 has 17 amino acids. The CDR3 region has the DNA TGTGCCAGCAGTGAAAGCCCACTCAGCTCCTATAATTCACCCCTCCACTTT. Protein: CASSESPLSSYNSPLHF.

As DNA, the CDR3 is TGTGCCTCCCGCCCCGGGGGGCCAATCTATGGCTACACCTTC. Amino acids: CASRPGGPIYGYTF. The gene calls are TRBV6-5 and TRBJ1-2; TRBD1 is a possible D gene (6 bases). V was clipped by 11 bases and J by 4 bases, with 20 bases between them. Per germline, CDR1 MNHEY and CDR2 SVGAGI. The CDR3 length is 14 residues.

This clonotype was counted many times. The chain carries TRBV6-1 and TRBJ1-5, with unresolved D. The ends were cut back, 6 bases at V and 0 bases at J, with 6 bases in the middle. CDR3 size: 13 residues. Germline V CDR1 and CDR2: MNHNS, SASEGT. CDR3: CASSDRSNQPQHF. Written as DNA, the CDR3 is TGTGCCAGCAGCGACCGTAGCAATCAGCCCCAGCATTTT.

CDR3 in amino acids: CASRTRESTDTQYF. The CDR3 coding sequence is TGTGCCAGCAGGACACGAGAGAGCACAGATACGCAGTATTTT. The chain joins TRBV12-3 or TRBV12-4 to TRBJ2-3; D not certain. With 6 bases removed from V and 0 bases from J, the gap between germline ends came to 10 bases. The length of the CDR3 is 14 residues.

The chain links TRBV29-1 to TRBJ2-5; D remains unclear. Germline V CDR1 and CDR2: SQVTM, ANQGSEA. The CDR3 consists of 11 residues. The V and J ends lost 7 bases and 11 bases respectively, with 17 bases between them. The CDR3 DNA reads TGCAGCGGCAAACGGTCTAGTGAGCAGTACTTC. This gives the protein CSGKRSSEQYF.

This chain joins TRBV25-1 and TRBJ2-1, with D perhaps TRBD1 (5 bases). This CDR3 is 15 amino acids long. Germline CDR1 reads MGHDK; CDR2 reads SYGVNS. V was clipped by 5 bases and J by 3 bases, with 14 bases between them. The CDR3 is CASSPLDRIYNEQFF. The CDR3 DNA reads TGTGCCAGCAGTCCCCTTGACAGAATCTACAATGAGCAGTTCTTC.

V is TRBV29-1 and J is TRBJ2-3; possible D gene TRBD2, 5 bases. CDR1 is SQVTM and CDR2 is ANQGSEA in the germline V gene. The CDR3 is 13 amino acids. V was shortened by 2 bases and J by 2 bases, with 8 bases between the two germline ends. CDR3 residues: CSVEKRNTDTQYF. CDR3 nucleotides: TGCAGCGTTGAAAAGCGGAACACAGATACGCAGTATTTT.

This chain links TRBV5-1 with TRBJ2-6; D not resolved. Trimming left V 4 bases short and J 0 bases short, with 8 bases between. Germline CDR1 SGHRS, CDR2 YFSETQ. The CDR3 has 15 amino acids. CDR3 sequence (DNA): TGCGCCAGCAGCGCCTGGGGCTCTGGGGCCAACGTCCTGACTTTC. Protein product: CASSAWGSGANVLTF.

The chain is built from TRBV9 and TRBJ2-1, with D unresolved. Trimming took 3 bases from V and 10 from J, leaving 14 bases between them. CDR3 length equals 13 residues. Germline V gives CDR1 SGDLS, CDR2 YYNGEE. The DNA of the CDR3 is TGTGCCAGCAGCGGTGAACTCCGAAGGGAGCAGTTCTTC. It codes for CASSGELRREQFF.

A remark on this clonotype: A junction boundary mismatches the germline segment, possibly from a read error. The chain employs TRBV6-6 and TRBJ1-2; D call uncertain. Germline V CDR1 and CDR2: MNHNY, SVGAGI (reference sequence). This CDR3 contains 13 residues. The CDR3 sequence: CAGSPPDANGYTF. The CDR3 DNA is TGTGCCGGCAGCCCCCCGGACGCTAATGGCTACACCTTC.

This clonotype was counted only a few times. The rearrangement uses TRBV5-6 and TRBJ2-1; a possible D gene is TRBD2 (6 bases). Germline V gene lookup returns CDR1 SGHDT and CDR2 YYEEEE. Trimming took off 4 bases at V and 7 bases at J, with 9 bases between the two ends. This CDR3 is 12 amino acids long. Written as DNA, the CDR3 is TGTGCCAGCAGCGGGACTTGGAATGAGCAGTTCTTC. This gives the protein CASSGTWNEQFF. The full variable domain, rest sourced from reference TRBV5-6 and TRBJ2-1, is DAGVTQSPTHLIKTRGQQVTLRCSPKSGHDTVSWYQQALGQGPQFIFQYYEEEERQRGNFPDRFSGHQFPNYSSELNVNALLLGDSALYLCASSGTWNEQFFGPGTRLTVL.

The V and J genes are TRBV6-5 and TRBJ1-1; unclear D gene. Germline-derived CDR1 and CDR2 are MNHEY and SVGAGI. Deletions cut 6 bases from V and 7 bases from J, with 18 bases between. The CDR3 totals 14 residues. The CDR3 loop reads CASSPRDKFVEAFF. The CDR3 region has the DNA TGTGCCAGCAGCCCCCGAGACAAGTTTGTTGAAGCTTTCTTT.